This T cell receptor beta chain was identified during a study of cytomegalovirus exposure and HLA in healthy donors. Broader study findings: In vitro confirmation showed three CMV-associated chains to be CMV antigen specific. 164 TCR beta chains were listed as cytomegalovirus-associated.

TCRdb keeps only in-frame clones here, not all; method: immunoSEQ multiplex PCR. The top ten clones hold 9.5% to 15% of a sample with 250,000 or so clones, about 90% of them seen once. In germline, CDR1 is SGHRS, CDR2 YFSETQ. With 2 bases removed from V and 0 bases from J, the gap between germline ends came to 9 bases. The CDR3 sequence is 15 residues long. Notes on this clone: Its antigen is unknown.

The sequence was obtained from a man younger than 35 in good health and CMV-seropositive. Sequencing was carried out using PBMCs. The rearrangement joins TRBV5-1 to TRBJ2-1; D ambiguous. The CDR3 here is CASSFRQSSYNEQFF. The DNA for the CDR3 is TGCGCCAGCAGCTTCCGGCAAAGCTCCTACAATGAGCAGTTCTTC. Full variable domain (missing parts from reference TRBV5-1 and TRBJ2-1): KAGVTQTPRYLIKTRGQQVTLSCSPISGHRSVSWYQQTPGQGLQFLFEYFSETQRNKGNFPGRFSGRQFSNSRSEMNVSTLELGDSALYLCASSFRQSSYNEQFFGPGTRLTVL.